The 17 T cell receptor beta chains given below trace back to one sample, sequenced in a study of molecular identifiers for immune sequencing clone quantification. In TCRdb, the PCR reads were re-called with MiXCR into one record per CDR3 protein. This sample has roughly 90,000 distinct CDR3 sequences, with around 27% found just once. Sequencing was carried out using naive CD8+ T cells from blood, with Jurkat cell RNA spiked in. Subset specified: FACS-sorted CD8+CD4-CCR7+CD45RA+ naive T cells. These receptors were collected from a human donor in good health. Some libraries in this study had Jurkat cell RNA spiked in.

This clonotype was counted ten times or more. The rearrangement joins TRBV4-2 to TRBJ2-7; no firm D call. The V and J ends lost 1 base and 5 bases respectively, with 9 bases between them. The V gene's germline CDR1 is LGHNA and CDR2 YNFKEQ. This CDR3 has 13 residues. The CDR3 coding sequence is TGTGCCAGCAGCCAAGTCGGCCGCGACGAGCAGTACTTC. The encoded protein is CASSQVGRDEQYF.

Note on this clonotype: A read error may be the cause here, since a much bigger clone is one base away. CDR3 in amino acids: CASSWSRRNSNQPQHF. The CDR3 bases are TGTGCCAGCAGTTGGTCGAGAAGAAATAGCAATCAGCCCCAGCATTTT. The chain couples TRBV12-3 or TRBV12-4 to TRBJ1-5; D remains ambiguous. The CDR3 covers 16 residues. Between the trimmed V and J ends, which lost 4 bases and 0 bases, there was a span of 13 bases.

This clonotype was recorded a few times. The chain couples TRBV20-1 to TRBJ2-7; 8 nucleotides agree with TRBD1. The V and J ends lost 3 bases and 3 bases, in that order; junction bases with no gene match: 7. The CDR3 covers 14 residues. Germline lookup yields CDR1 DFQATT and CDR2 SNEGSKA (reference sequence). The chain's CDR3 is CSARDRVGFYEQYF. The CDR3 bases are TGCAGTGCTAGGGACAGGGTAGGGTTCTACGAGCAGTACTTC.

The V call is TRBV27, the J call TRBJ2-5, with 8 bases that match TRBD2. Germline CDR1 and CDR2: MNHEY and SMNVEV (reference sequence). The junction had 10 bases not matched to a gene; V was cut back by 6 bases and J by 4 bases. The CDR3 loop spans 15 amino acids. This CDR3 is CASSPISGSLETQYF. CDR3 in DNA: TGTGCCAGCAGCCCGATAAGCGGGAGTTTAGAGACCCAGTACTTC.

The chain uses TRBV27 and TRBJ1-4, with TRBD1 identical over 7 bases. Per the germline V gene, CDR1 is MNHEY and CDR2 is SMNVEV (reference sequence). The length of the CDR3 is 15 residues. V was clipped by 4 bases and J by 6 bases; unmatched bases: 8. The CDR3 sequence is CASSYRRDSYEKLFF. Here the CDR3 DNA reads TGTGCCAGCAGTTACCGCCGGGACAGTTATGAAAAACTGTTTTTT.

This clonotype was seen a handful of times. The chain carries TRBV19 and TRBJ1-1; 7 nucleotides agree with TRBD1. The CDR3 totals 13 residues. After removal of 6 bases from V and 4 bases from J, the junction contained 5 bases not matched to a gene. Germline loops: CDR1 LNHDA, CDR2 SQIVND (reference sequence). CDR3 protein: CASRTGTVTEAFF. The DNA of the CDR3 is TGTGCCAGTAGGACCGGGACAGTCACTGAAGCTTTCTTT.

This clonotype was detected a few times. V and J are TRBV6-2 or TRBV6-3 and TRBJ2-7; TRBD2 matches at 12 bases. J gave up 3 bases and V 6 bases, and 6 bases lay outside the gene matches. This CDR3 comprises 15 residues. CDR1 and CDR2 from the germline V gene are MNHEY and SVGEGT. The CDR3 sequence is CASRGPGLAGYEQYF. The CDR3 DNA follows: TGTGCCAGCAGGGGCCCGGGACTAGCGGGCTACGAGCAGTACTTC.

The J gene is TRBJ2-2, the V gene TRBV24-1, with 8 nucleotides matching TRBD1. CDR3 length equals 14 residues. CDR1 is KGHDR and CDR2 is SFDVKD in the germline V gene. V lost 6 bases to trimming and J lost 3 bases; unmatched junction nucleotides: 2. The CDR3 nucleotides read TGTGCCACCAGTACGACAGGGGACACCGGGGAGCTGTTTTTT. It translates to CATSTTGDTGELFF.

This clonotype came up many times. V gene TRBV4-1 combines with J gene TRBJ1-4, with D unresolved. The CDR3 loop spans 14 amino acids. CDR1 is MGHRA, CDR2 YSYEKL, per germline. V dropped 4 bases and J dropped 2 bases, with 8 bases sitting between them. The CDR3 DNA reads TGCGCCAGCAGCCCAGGACTTACTAATGAAAAACTGTTTTTT. This codes for CASSPGLTNEKLFF.

This clonotype was picked up many times. The chain carries TRBV19 and TRBJ2-3, with D perhaps matching TRBD2 (6 bases). The germline gives CDR1 LNHDA, CDR2 SQIVND (reference sequence). This CDR3 contains 19 residues. Trimming pared 9 bases from V and 4 bases from J, leaving 32 bases between. The CDR3 DNA is TGTGCCAGCCACCCCGGGGGAGGACTTACCCCAAAGAGCGCAGATACGCAGTATTTT. It specifies CASHPGGGLTPKSADTQYF.

V gene TRBV9 combines with J gene TRBJ1-5, with a possible D match to TRBD1 (5 bases). The CDR3 is 15 residues long. V lost 0 bases and J 3 bases, leaving 10 bases between the germline ends. In germline, CDR1 is SGDLS, CDR2 YYNGEE. CDR3 sequence reads: CASSVGPGNNQPQHF. CDR3 nucleotides: TGTGCCAGCAGCGTAGGTCCAGGGAACAATCAGCCCCAGCATTTT.

Points on this clonotype: One end of the junction varies from germline; a read error may be responsible. CDR3 nucleotide sequence: TGTGCCAGCAGCTCCCCCCCCAATGAAAAACTGGTTTTT. Translation: CASSSPPNEKLVF. This chain uses TRBV7-2 with TRBJ1-4, with D uncertain. Germline loops: CDR1 SGHTA, CDR2 FQGNSA. This CDR3 contains 13 residues. The variable domain in full, completed from reference TRBV7-2 and TRBJ1-4, reads GAGVSQSPSNKVTEKGKDVELRCDPISGHTALYWYRQSLGQGLEFLIYFQGNSAPDKSGLPSDRFSAERTGGSVSTLTIQRTQQEDSAVYLCASSSPPNEKLVFGSGTQLSVL.

At least ten counts were recorded for this clonotype. The chain joins TRBV29-1 to TRBJ2-2; unclear D gene. V lost 3 bases, J lost 8 bases, and 10 bases lay in between. Germline-derived CDR1 and CDR2 are SQVTM and ANQGSEA. The CDR3 is 12 amino acids. CDR3 nucleotide sequence: TGCAGCGTTGAGACTCCTTCTGGGGAGCTGTTTTTT. Translated: CSVETPSGELFF.

V and J are TRBV13 and TRBJ2-7; 8 bases are shared with TRBD2. The CDR3 consists of 13 residues. The V segment lost 4 bases and the J segment 6 bases; nucleotides outside the gene matches: 5. Germline V gene lookup returns CDR1 PRHDT and CDR2 FYEKMQ (reference sequence). The CDR3 region is CASSSRGGVEQYF. CDR3 bases: TGTGCCAGCAGCTCACGGGGGGGGGTCGAGCAGTACTTC.

The sample holds many counts of this clonotype. This chain uses TRBV6-2 or TRBV6-3 with TRBJ1-5; D is unclear. The germline V gene has CDR1 MNHEY and CDR2 SVGEGT. There are 11 residues in the CDR3. Trimming removed 5 bases from V and 6 bases from J, with 5 bases in between. CDR3 nucleotides: TGTGCCAGCAGTCCCGGTCAGCCCCAGCATTTT. Protein: CASSPGQPQHF.

This clonotype was detected only a few times. The CDR3 sequence is CATSGAGGVGEQFF. Here the CDR3 DNA reads TGTGCCACCAGTGGCGCAGGGGGTGTTGGTGAGCAGTTCTTC. The rearrangement joins TRBV24-1 to TRBJ2-1; 7 bases fit TRBD1. Trimming took 5 bases from V and 9 from J; bases not matched to a gene: 9. Germline CDR1 and CDR2: KGHDR and SFDVKD. The CDR3 is 14 amino acids.

This chain connects TRBV6-5 to TRBJ2-1; 7 nucleotides match TRBD1. Germline V gives CDR1 MNHEY, CDR2 SVGAGI. The CDR3 has 15 amino acids. V shed 5 bases, J shed 2 bases, and the junction held 6 bases outside the gene matches. The CDR3 reads CASSRGTAPYNEQFF. The CDR3 nucleotides are TGTGCCAGCAGTCGTGGGACAGCACCCTACAATGAGCAGTTCTTC.